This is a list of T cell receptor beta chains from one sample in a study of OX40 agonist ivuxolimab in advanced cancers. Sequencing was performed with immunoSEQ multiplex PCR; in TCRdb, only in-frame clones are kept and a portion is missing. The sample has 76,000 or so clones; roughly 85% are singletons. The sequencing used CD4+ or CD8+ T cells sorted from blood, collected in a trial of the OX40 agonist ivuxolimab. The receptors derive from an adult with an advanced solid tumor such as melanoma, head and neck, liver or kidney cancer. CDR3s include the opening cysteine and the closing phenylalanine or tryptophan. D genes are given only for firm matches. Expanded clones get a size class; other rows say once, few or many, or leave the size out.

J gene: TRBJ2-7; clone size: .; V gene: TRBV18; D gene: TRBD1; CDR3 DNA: TGTGCCAGCTCACAATCTCAGGGGGCGCCTCCCTACGAGCAGTACTTC; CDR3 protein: CASSQSQGAPPYEQYF
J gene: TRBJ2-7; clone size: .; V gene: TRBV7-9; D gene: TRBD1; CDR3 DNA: TGTGCCAGCAGCTCCCGGACAGGGCCCACCTACGAGCAGTACTTC; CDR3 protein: CASSSRTGPTYEQYF
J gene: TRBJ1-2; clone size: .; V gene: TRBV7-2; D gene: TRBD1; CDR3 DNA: TGTGCCAGCAGCCTACGCCCACCGGGACAGGCGTATGGCTACACCTTC; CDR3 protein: CASSLRPPGQAYGYTF
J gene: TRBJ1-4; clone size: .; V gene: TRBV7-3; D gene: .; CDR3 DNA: TGTGCCAGCAGCCCGGGGGCATCTGTTGAAAAACTGTTTTTT; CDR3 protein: CASSPGASVEKLFF
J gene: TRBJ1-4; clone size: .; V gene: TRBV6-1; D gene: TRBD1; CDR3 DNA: TGTGCCAGCAGTGAATATTCAGGACAGGGGCGTGAAAAACTGTTTTTT; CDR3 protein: CASSEYSGQGREKLFF
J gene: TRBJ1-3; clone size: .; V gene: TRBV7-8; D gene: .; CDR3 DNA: TGTGCCAGCAGCTTAGCGCAACCAGCTGGAAACACCATATATTTT; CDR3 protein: CASSLAQPAGNTIYF
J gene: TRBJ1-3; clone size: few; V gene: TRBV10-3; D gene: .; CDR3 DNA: TGTGCCATCGGGTCAGGGGCCCTTTTGGACACCATATATTTT; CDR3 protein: CAIGSGALLDTIYF
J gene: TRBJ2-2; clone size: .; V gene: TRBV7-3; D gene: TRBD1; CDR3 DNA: TGTGCCAGCACCCTGACAGGGGACACCGGGGAGCTGTTTTTT; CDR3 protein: CASTLTGDTGELFF
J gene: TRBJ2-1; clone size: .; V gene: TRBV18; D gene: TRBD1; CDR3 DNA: TGTGCCAGCTTGGCGGGCCAGGGGGATGAGCAGTTCTTC; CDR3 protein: CASLAGQGDEQFF
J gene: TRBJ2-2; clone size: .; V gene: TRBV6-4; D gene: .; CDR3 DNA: TGTGCCAGCAGGCACGAGGCCGGGGAGCTGTTTTTT; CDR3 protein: CASRHEAGELFF
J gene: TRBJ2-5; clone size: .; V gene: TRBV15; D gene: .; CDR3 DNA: TGTGCCACCAGCAGAGATCAGATCGAGACCCAGTACTTC; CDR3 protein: CATSRDQIETQYF
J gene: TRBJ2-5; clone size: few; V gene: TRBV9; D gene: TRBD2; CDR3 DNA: TGTGCCAGCAGCACGGGGTCTAGCGGGGGCCGGTTCCAAGAGACCCAGTACTTC; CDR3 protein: CASSTGSSGGRFQETQYF
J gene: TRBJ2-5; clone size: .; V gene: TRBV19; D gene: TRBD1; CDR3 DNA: TGTGCCAGTAGTATTGGACAGGGTAGAATGGAGACCCAGTACTTC; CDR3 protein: CASSIGQGRMETQYF
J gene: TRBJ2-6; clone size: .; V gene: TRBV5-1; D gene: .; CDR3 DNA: TGCGCCAGCAGCTTGGCGGCGGTCGGGGCCAACGTCCTGACTTTC; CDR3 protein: CASSLAAVGANVLTF
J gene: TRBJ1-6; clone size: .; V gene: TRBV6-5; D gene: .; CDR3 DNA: TGTGCCAGCAGTTACGAGCCCCCGGGGTATAATTCACCCCTCCACTTT; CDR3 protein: CASSYEPPGYNSPLHF
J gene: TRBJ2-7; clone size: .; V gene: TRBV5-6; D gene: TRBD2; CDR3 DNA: TGTGCCAGCAGCCCCGGGACTAGCGATTACGAGCAGTACTTC; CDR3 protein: CASSPGTSDYEQYF